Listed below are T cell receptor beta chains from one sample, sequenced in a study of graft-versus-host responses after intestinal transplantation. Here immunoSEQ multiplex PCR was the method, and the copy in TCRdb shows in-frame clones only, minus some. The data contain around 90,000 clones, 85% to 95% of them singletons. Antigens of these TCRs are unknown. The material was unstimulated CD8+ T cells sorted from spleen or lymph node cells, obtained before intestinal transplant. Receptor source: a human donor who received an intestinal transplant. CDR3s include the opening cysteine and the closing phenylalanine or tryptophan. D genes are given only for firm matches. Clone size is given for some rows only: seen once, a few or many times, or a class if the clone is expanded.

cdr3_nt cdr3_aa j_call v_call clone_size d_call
TGTGCCAGCAGCCCTCATCCAGAGGTTAACTATGGCTACACCTTC CASSPHPEVNYGYTF TRBJ1-2 TRBV9 - -
TGTGCCAGCAGCTTCGGGACAGAGACCTACGAGCAGTACTTC CASSFGTETYEQYF TRBJ2-7 TRBV5-6 - TRBD1
TGTGCCAGCGAGTCCAGGTTGAACACTGAAGCTTTCTTT CASESRLNTEAFF TRBJ1-1 TRBV5-6 - -
TGTGCCAGCAGCCCATTCTCCGGGTTTCGCTCCTACGAGCAGTACTTC CASSPFSGFRSYEQYF TRBJ2-7 TRBV14 - -
TGTGCCAGTAGTATATTCGGGACTGTCGACAATGAGCAGTTCTTC CASSIFGTVDNEQFF TRBJ2-1 TRBV19 - -
TGTGCCATCGGGGCGGGAGGGGTAAATGAGCAGTTCTTC CAIGAGGVNEQFF TRBJ2-1 TRBV19 - TRBD2
TGTGCCAGCAGTGGAGCGGGGATAGACTACAATGAGCAGTTCTTC CASSGAGIDYNEQFF TRBJ2-1 TRBV6-8 - TRBD2
TGCGCCAGCAGCCAAGTGCAGGGGACTGAAGCTTTCTTT CASSQVQGTEAFF TRBJ1-1 TRBV4-1 - -
TGCGCCAGCAGCCAATTGGCCGGGACAGGGATTGAAAACACCATATATTTT CASSQLAGTGIENTIYF TRBJ1-3 TRBV4-1 - TRBD1
TGTGCCAGTAGATCAGCAGGGGGCGCCTACGAGCAGTACTTC CASRSAGGAYEQYF TRBJ2-7 TRBV19 - TRBD1
TGTGCCAGCAGCGGACAGGGGGCTTACACCTTC CASSGQGAYTF TRBJ1-2 TRBV2 - TRBD1
TGTGCCAGCAGCTTAGCAGGGGTGGGGCAGCCCCAGCATTTT CASSLAGVGQPQHF TRBJ1-5 TRBV13 - -
TGCAGCGGGGGGGTTGCGCGGAGCAATGAGCAGTTCTTC CSGGVARSNEQFF TRBJ2-1 TRBV29-1 - -
TGTGCCAGCAGCCAAGGACAGGGGCTCGAGCAGTACTTC CASSQGQGLEQYF TRBJ2-7 TRBV5-5 - TRBD1
TGTGCCAGCAGCTCAAATCTAGCGGGGGGGCTAGTTTCCGAGCAGTACTTC CASSSNLAGGLVSEQYF TRBJ2-7 TRBV11-3 - TRBD2
TGCGCCAGCAGCCAGGAACTCAACCGGGACTCAAAAAGGGATGGCTACACCTTC CASSQELNRDSKRDGYTF TRBJ1-2 TRBV4-3 - -
TGCGCCAGCAGTCACCTACCCGCCTGGGACAGGGGTCCTAGCGGGAGGGAGGGAGACTACGAGCAGTACTTC CASSHLPAWDRGPSGREGDYEQYF TRBJ2-7 TRBV23-1 - TRBD2
TGTGCCTGGAGCGAGGGTACAGATACGCAGTATTTT CAWSEGTDTQYF TRBJ2-3 TRBV30 - -
TGTGCCACCAGCAGAAAATCGGGACAGAGAAGTTCCTACGAGCAGTACTTC CATSRKSGQRSSYEQYF TRBJ2-7 TRBV15 - TRBD1
TGTGCCAGCAGCTCCTCGCGGACAGGGGATGGCTACACCTTC CASSSSRTGDGYTF TRBJ1-2 TRBV7-9 - TRBD1
TGTGCCAGCAGCTTAGTTTCTCGGGGCACAGATACGCAGTATTTT CASSLVSRGTDTQYF TRBJ2-3 TRBV11-3 - -
TGTGCCAGCAGCCAAGACGGGGGAACAGGCTACGAGCAGTACTTC CASSQDGGTGYEQYF TRBJ2-7 TRBV6-1 once -
TGTGCCAGCAGCTTGTTTATGTCGGACAGGTACACAGATACGCAGTATTTT CASSLFMSDRYTDTQYF TRBJ2-3 TRBV5-4 - TRBD1
TGTGCCAGCTCACCGGAGGTGTCAGTAGTAAACTATGGCTACACCTTC CASSPEVSVVNYGYTF TRBJ1-2 TRBV18 - -
TGCGCCAGCAGCTTGGACTACAGCGGGGGGGCGAGTCCCACAGATACGCAGTATTTT CASSLDYSGGASPTDTQYF TRBJ2-3 TRBV5-1 - TRBD2
TGCGCCAGCAGCTCATCCTGGCTAGCGGGAGAAGATACGCAGTATTTT CASSSSWLAGEDTQYF TRBJ2-3 TRBV5-1 - TRBD2
TGTGCCAGCAGCTTTCGGGACGAGCAGTACTTC CASSFRDEQYF TRBJ2-7 TRBV7-9 - -
TGTGCCTGGGTGGGACTAGCGAGCACAGATACGCAGTATTTT CAWVGLASTDTQYF TRBJ2-3 TRBV30 - TRBD2
TGTGCCAGTCGGGACACCGATCTATATGGCTACACCTTC CASRDTDLYGYTF TRBJ1-2 TRBV19 - -
TGTGCCAGCTCACCGAGACCGGGACAGGCGACCACCGTGGGGACAGATACGCAGTATTTT CASSPRPGQATTVGTDTQYF TRBJ2-3 TRBV18 - TRBD1
TGTGCCAGTACCGGACTAAAAGGGGAGGAAGGCAATCAGCCCCAGCATTTT CASTGLKGEEGNQPQHF TRBJ1-5 TRBV19 - -
TGTGCCAGCAGCTTATCTAGCGGGGCCTACGAGCAGTACTTC CASSLSSGAYEQYF TRBJ2-7 TRBV5-8 - TRBD2
TGTGCCACCCTAATAACACAGGGGGCTGTAGATACGCAGTATTTT CATLITQGAVDTQYF TRBJ2-3 TRBV27 - TRBD1
TGTGCCAGCAGCCCATGGACAGTCTCATGGTCTAACTATGGCTACACCTTC CASSPWTVSWSNYGYTF TRBJ1-2 TRBV7-3 once -
TGTGCCAGCAGGAGTCAGGACAGCCACTACGAGCAGTACTTC CASRSQDSHYEQYF TRBJ2-7 TRBV6-5 - -
TGTGCTAGTGGTCCCGGCTACGAGCAGTACTTC CASGPGYEQYF TRBJ2-7 TRBV12-5 once -
TGTGCCAGCAGTGAAGTTGGGTGGGGAGCCCAAGAGACCCAGTACTTC CASSEVGWGAQETQYF TRBJ2-5 TRBV6-1 - -
TGTGCCAGCAGTGAAGGACAGGGGGGAGCCTACGAGCAGTACTTC CASSEGQGGAYEQYF TRBJ2-7 TRBV2 once TRBD1
TGTGCCAGCAACGTGGGCGAAGCCTACGAGCAGTACTTC CASNVGEAYEQYF TRBJ2-7 TRBV2 - -
TGTGCCAGCAGTCCGGTACGGGGCACCGGGGAGCTGTTTTTT CASSPVRGTGELFF TRBJ2-2 TRBV6-5 - -
TGTGCCAGCAGCTTAGTCTCCGGGAGTTGGGAGACCCAGTACTTC CASSLVSGSWETQYF TRBJ2-5 TRBV7-8 - -
TGTGCCAGCAGTTACGGGACAGGGGTACTCCACGAGCAGTACTTC CASSYGTGVLHEQYF TRBJ2-7 TRBV6-5 once TRBD1
TGTGCCAGCAGTCCACTCGGTTACGAGCAGTACTTC CASSPLGYEQYF TRBJ2-7 TRBV28 - -
TGCGCCAGCAGCTGGCTTTCCGGGACTAGCGGAAACTCCTACGAGCAGTACTTC CASSWLSGTSGNSYEQYF TRBJ2-7 TRBV5-1 - TRBD2
TGTGCCAGCAGCTTAGATGGCCCCCGAGCGGAGACCCAGTACTTC CASSLDGPRAETQYF TRBJ2-5 TRBV13 - -
TGTGCCAGCGGAAAAACGGGACATTACACAGATACGCAGTATTTT CASGKTGHYTDTQYF TRBJ2-3 TRBV6-1 - -
TGTGCCTGGATCCGGGACTACTACACCGGGGAGCTGTTTTTT CAWIRDYYTGELFF TRBJ2-2 TRBV30 - TRBD2
TGCGCCAGCAGTCAATCAGGACAGGGGCAAGGTGAAAAACTGTTTTTT CASSQSGQGQGEKLFF TRBJ1-4 TRBV23-1 - TRBD1
TGTGCCATCGGGGATCCGGGACAGGGTTATTCACCCCTCCACTTT CAIGDPGQGYSPLHF TRBJ1-6 TRBV10-3 - TRBD1
TGTGCCAGCAGCGGGACAGAGCGAGGCACAGATACGCAGTATTTT CASSGTERGTDTQYF TRBJ2-3 TRBV7-9 - TRBD1
TGCAGCGCCTGGACTAGCGGGAGTAGGGAGGAGACCCAGTACTTC CSAWTSGSREETQYF TRBJ2-5 TRBV29-1 - TRBD2
TGTGCCTGGAGTTTTATTTACACTGAAGCTTTCTTT CAWSFIYTEAFF TRBJ1-1 TRBV30 - -
TGTGCCAGCAGCTTGGCCGCTAGCGGCACAGATACGCAGTATTTT CASSLAASGTDTQYF TRBJ2-3 TRBV5-4 - -
TGTGCCAGCAGCTTAGCGTGGTTGGACAGGGCGCAGCCCCAGCATTTT CASSLAWLDRAQPQHF TRBJ1-5 TRBV7-4 - TRBD1
TGCGCCAGCAGCTTGGGTGGGGCGGACTATGGCTACACCTTC CASSLGGADYGYTF TRBJ1-2 TRBV5-1 - -
TGTGCCACCAGCGTTGGCCACGGGGGAAGGGATACGCAGTATTTT CATSVGHGGRDTQYF TRBJ2-3 TRBV15 - -
TGTGCCAGCAGCGCCGACTCGTTTGTAGGAAACACCATATATTTT CASSADSFVGNTIYF TRBJ1-3 TRBV7-9 - -
TGTGCCAGCAGTACCACCGGGACAGGGTTTGAAAAACTGTTTTTT CASSTTGTGFEKLFF TRBJ1-4 TRBV6-5 - TRBD1